These 13 T cell receptor beta chains were all obtained from the same sample, sequenced in a study of shared clonotypes between healthy human individuals. Assay: immunoSEQ multiplex PCR; the TCRdb copy retains only in-frame clones and omits some. The repertoire holds about 470,000 clones, with about 85% as singletons. Sequenced: PBMCs. All receptors derive from a woman in her thirties or forties in good health. Some clones in this sample may be carry-over from other donors' samples.

This chain links TRBV7-2 with TRBJ1-2, with a weak D call TRBD1 (6 bases). The V gene's germline CDR1 is SGHTA and CDR2 FQGNSA. The CDR3 extends over 15 amino acids. Between the trimmed V and J ends, which lost 4 bases and 5 bases, there was a span of 17 bases. In DNA, the CDR3 is TGTGCCAGCAGCTGGAGGGGGACAAGCCAGTATGGCTACACCTTC. Its translation is CASSWRGTSQYGYTF.

V gene TRBV11-3 combines with J gene TRBJ2-1; 10 positions agree with TRBD2. The V and J ends lost 4 bases and 6 bases, in that order; junction bases with no gene match: 3. Germline V gene sequence: CDR1 SGHNT, CDR2 YENEEA. This CDR3 has 14 amino acids. The DNA for the CDR3 is TGTGCCAGCAGCTCCAGGACTAGCGGCAATGAGCAGTTCTTC. This gives the protein CASSSRTSGNEQFF.

DNA for the CDR3: TGTGCCAGCAGCGTAGCAGCCAGCTGGTACAATGAGCAGTTCTTC. Protein: CASSVAASWYNEQFF. The V gene is TRBV9, the J gene TRBJ2-1; D not certain. Germline values: CDR1 SGDLS, CDR2 YYNGEE. CDR3 length: 15 residues. The V and J ends lost 0 bases and 4 bases respectively, with 11 bases between them.

This rearrangement joins TRBV10-3 to TRBJ2-3; 10 bases match TRBD2. Germline V CDR1 and CDR2: ENHRY, SYGVKD. This CDR3 spans 16 amino acids. Unmatched junction bases numbered 7, after V lost 2 bases and J lost 5 bases. For the CDR3, the DNA is TGTGCCATCAGTGAGAGAGTAGCGGGAGGCAAAGATACGCAGTATTTT. The encoded protein is CAISERVAGGKDTQYF.

J is TRBJ1-2 and V is TRBV7-2, with a possible D match to TRBD1 (6 bases). V shed 1 base and J shed 7 bases, with 13 bases lying between them. The CDR3 contains 14 residues. Germline values: CDR1 SGHTA, CDR2 FQGNSA. The CDR3 region is CASSLGGTPLGYTF. Written as DNA, the CDR3 is TGTGCCAGCAGCTTAGGGGGGACACCTCTTGGCTACACCTTC.

The rearrangement links TRBV5-8 to TRBJ1-2, with D possibly being TRBD1 (6 bases). Germline CDR1 SGHTS, CDR2 YDEGEE. With 4 bases removed from V and 6 bases from J, the gap between germline ends came to 19 bases. The CDR3 runs 15 residues. The CDR3 DNA sequence: TGTGCCAGCAGCCGGGGACACGCAGAGGGCCATGGCTACACCTTC. It translates to CASSRGHAEGHGYTF.

The V gene is TRBV30, the J gene TRBJ2-1, with D possibly matching TRBD2 (6 bases). This CDR3 spans 18 amino acids. V lost 3 bases, J lost 0 bases, and 21 bases lay in between. Germline CDR1 reads GTSNPN; CDR2 reads SVGIG (reference sequence). The CDR3 sequence is CAWRRDLETVASYNEQFF. CDR3 sequence (DNA): TGTGCCTGGAGGAGGGACTTAGAGACGGTGGCCTCCTACAATGAGCAGTTCTTC.

The rearrangement uses TRBV5-1 and TRBJ2-1; D perhaps matches TRBD2 (6 bases). The germline V gene encodes CDR1 SGHRS and CDR2 YFSETQ. V was pared by 0 bases and J by 10 bases, with 11 bases between. This CDR3 contains 13 residues. The CDR3 nucleotides read TGCGCCAGCAGCTTGGGTGAGCTAGCGGAGCAGTTCTTC. Its translation: CASSLGELAEQFF.

In the case of this clone: A single base separates this from a much larger clone, so it may be a read error. Other DNA variants within this sample encode the same CDR3. The rearrangement uses TRBV2 and TRBJ2-5, with a weak D call TRBD2 (6 bases). V was trimmed by 5 bases and J by 1 base, leaving 8 bases between them. Germline V gene data show CDR1 as SNHLY and CDR2 as FYNNEI. This CDR3 contains 13 residues. The CDR3 region has the DNA TGTGCCAGCAGTAGGGACTCCCAAGAGACCCAGTACTTC. Encoded protein: CASSRDSQETQYF.

The rearrangement joins TRBV7-3 to TRBJ2-3; 15 bases are a match to TRBD2. CDR3 length equals 16 residues. V trimming: 2 bases; J trimming: 5 bases; junction bases outside the gene matches: 2. Germline values: CDR1 SGHTA, CDR2 FQGTGA. The CDR3: CASSLRGLAGGDTQYF. CDR3 in DNA: TGTGCCAGCAGCTTACGGGGACTAGCGGGAGGAGATACGCAGTATTTT.

The V and J genes are TRBV7-9 and TRBJ2-5; D not resolved. This CDR3 is built from 13 residues. The V end was cut by 3 bases, the J end by 2 bases, with 7 bases between. Germline-derived CDR1 and CDR2 are SEHNR and FQNEAQ (reference sequence). In DNA, the CDR3 is TGTGCCAGCAGCTTTACAGAACAAGAGACCCAGTACTTC. It specifies CASSFTEQETQYF. The full variable domain, in which reference TRBV7-9 and TRBJ2-5 provide the parts outside the CDR3, is DTGVSQNPRHKITKRGQNVTFRCDPISEHNRLYWYRQTLGQGPEFLTYFQNEAQLEKSRLLSDRFSAERPKGSFSTLEIQRTEQGDSAMYLCASSFTEQETQYFGPGTRLLVL.

The chain combines TRBV9 with TRBJ2-3; 12 positions agree with TRBD2. This CDR3 region has 18 residues. From germline, CDR1 is SGDLS and CDR2 YYNGEE. With V trimmed by 4 bases and J by 4 bases, 13 bases remained unmatched. CDR3 loop: CASSPRLAGASGADTQYF. The DNA of the CDR3 is TGTGCCAGCAGCCCAAGACTAGCGGGAGCATCTGGCGCAGATACGCAGTATTTT.

The chain joins TRBV11-1 to TRBJ2-7; no definite D call. Germline lookup yields CDR1 SGHAT and CDR2 FQDESV (reference sequence). The CDR3 is 12 amino acids. Deletions cut 5 bases from V and 1 base from J, with 6 bases between. The CDR3 DNA is TGTGCCAGCAGCCTCACTTCCTACGAGCAGTACTTC. Protein sequence: CASSLTSYEQYF.